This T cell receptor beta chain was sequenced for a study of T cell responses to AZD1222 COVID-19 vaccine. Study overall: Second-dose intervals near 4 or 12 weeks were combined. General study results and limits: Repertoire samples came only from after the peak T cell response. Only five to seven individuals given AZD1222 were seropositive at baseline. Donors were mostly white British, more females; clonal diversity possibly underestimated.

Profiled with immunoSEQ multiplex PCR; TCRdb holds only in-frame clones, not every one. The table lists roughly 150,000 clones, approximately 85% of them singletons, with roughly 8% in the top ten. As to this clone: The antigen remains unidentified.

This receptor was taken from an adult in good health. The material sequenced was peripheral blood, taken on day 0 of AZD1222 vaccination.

Written as DNA, the CDR3 is TGTGCCAGCAGCCCCTTAGCGGGGGCCGGGGAGCTGTTTTTT. It yields the protein CASSPLAGAGELFF. The chain has TRBV7-8 and TRBJ2-2; 9 bases are a match to TRBD2. The V and J ends lost 5 bases and 6 bases, in that order; junction bases with no gene match: 4. This CDR3 contains 14 residues. From germline, CDR1 is SGHVS and CDR2 FQNEAQ.